The next 32 T cell receptor beta chains were all read from a single sample in a study of T cells in Graves' hyperthyroidism and ophthalmopathy. Amplification targeted TCR beta CDR3 regions from RNA transcripts. TCR CDR3 underwent first-round RT-PCR with the HTBI primer set. Each CDR3 protein gets one entry after TCRdb re-called the multiplex PCR reads with MiXCR. Here the sample spans approximately 600,000 distinct CDR3 sequences, less than 25% being singletons. What was sequenced was blood. The receptors here all came from a man younger than 45 with Graves' ophthalmopathy.

In its sample, this clonotype was seen a few times. This sequence joins TRBV28 and TRBJ2-1; tentative D call: TRBD1 (6 bases). Germline CDR1 and CDR2: MDHEN and SYDVKM. The CDR3 contains 15 residues. The V and J ends lost 6 bases and 4 bases respectively, with 16 bases between them. The CDR3 nucleotides read TGTGCCAGCAGCAACCGGGACACTTTTTACAATGAGCAGTTCTTC. It encodes CASSNRDTFYNEQFF.

The chain recombines TRBV25-1 with TRBJ2-4; the D is unclear. This CDR3 spans 15 amino acids. V lost 3 bases and J 0 bases, leaving 9 bases between the germline ends. Germline V gene sequence: CDR1 MGHDK, CDR2 SYGVNS. CDR3 bases: TGTGCCAGCAGTGATGCTGGTGGAGCCAAAAACATTCAGTACTTC. Protein: CASSDAGGAKNIQYF.

This clonotype was counted at least ten times. The V and J genes are TRBV30 and TRBJ1-1, with TRBD1 matching over 7 bases. V gave up 1 base and J gave up 3 bases; unmatched junction bases: 2. The CDR3 loop spans 13 amino acids. The germline gives CDR1 GTSNPN, CDR2 SVGIG (reference sequence). CDR3 loop: CAWSEGADTEAFF. As DNA, the CDR3 is TGTGCCTGGAGTGAGGGGGCGGACACTGAAGCTTTCTTT.

As regards this clonotype: A much larger clone is a single base away; this may be a read error. The chain uses TRBV28 and TRBJ1-5; D is ambiguous. This CDR3 spans 15 amino acids. The germline gives CDR1 MDHEN, CDR2 SYDVKM. CDR3 region: CAISLSHSLGQPQHF. The CDR3 DNA sequence: TGTGCCATCAGTTTATCCCACAGCCTGGGTCAGCCCCAGCATTTT.

This clonotype has at least ten counts. The rearrangement links TRBV20-1 to TRBJ1-1; no clear D. Deletions cut 1 base from V and 4 bases from J, with 16 bases between. There are 15 residues in the CDR3. Germline CDR1 reads DFQATT; CDR2 reads SNEGSKA (reference sequence). CDR3 amino acids: CSARASPEGITEAFF. The CDR3 region has the DNA TGCAGTGCTAGAGCCTCACCAGAGGGAATCACTGAAGCTTTCTTT.

The rearrangement uses TRBV12-3 or TRBV12-4 and TRBJ1-1, with D unresolved. Trimming took off 8 bases at V and 3 bases at J, with 19 bases between the two ends. The length of the CDR3 is 15 residues. Here the CDR3 reads CASPWFWEGDTEAFF. The CDR3 DNA reads TGTGCCAGCCCGTGGTTCTGGGAGGGTGACACTGAAGCTTTCTTT.

The chain combines TRBV6-1 with TRBJ2-7; D is undetermined. The CDR3 has 14 amino acids. V lost 6 bases and J lost 5, with 17 bases in between. The germline V gene has CDR1 MNHNS and CDR2 SASEGT. Written as DNA, the CDR3 is TGTGCCAGCAGAGGCCCAGAGACTCTTGACGAGCAGTACTTC. It is translated as CASRGPETLDEQYF.

Ten or more counts support this clonotype. The J gene is TRBJ1-5, the V gene TRBV28, with a weak D call TRBD1 (6 bases). The ends were cut back, 2 bases at V and 7 bases at J, with 15 bases in the middle. CDR3 length equals 15 residues. CDR1 and CDR2 (germline): MDHEN, SYDVKM. The CDR3 nucleotides are TGTGCCAGCAGTTTACCCCTGGGGGGGGCACAGCCCCAGCATTTT. Amino acid sequence: CASSLPLGGAQPQHF.

A note on this clonotype: With a much larger clone just one base away, this may be a read error. The V call is TRBV6-2 or TRBV6-3, the J call TRBJ1-1, with D possibly being TRBD1 (5 bases). V lost 5 bases, J lost 4 bases, and 14 bases lay in between. The germline V gene encodes CDR1 MNHEY and CDR2 SVGEGT. The CDR3 length is 14 residues. The CDR3 bases are TGTGCCAGCAGTAGCCATGGGGGGAGCACTGAAGCTTTCTTT. Its protein product is CASSSHGGSTEAFF.

This clonotype appeared many times. This chain connects TRBV5-5 to TRBJ2-7; D may correspond to TRBD1 or TRBD2 (5 bases each). Germline V gene data show CDR1 as SGHKS and CDR2 as YYEKEE (reference sequence). The CDR3 is 15 amino acids. V was trimmed by 0 bases and J by 2 bases, leaving 12 bases between them. The CDR3 sequence: CASSLVGTATYEQYF. The CDR3 coding sequence is TGTGCCAGCAGCTTGGTAGGGACGGCTACCTACGAGCAGTACTTC. The full variable domain, its missing parts supplied by reference TRBV5-5 and TRBJ2-7, is DAGVTQSPTHLIKTRGQQVTLRCSPISGHKSVSWYQQVLGQGPQFIFQYYEKEERGRGNFPDRFSARQFPNYSSELNVNALLLGDSALYLCASSLVGTATYEQYFGPGTRLTVT.

In its sample, this clonotype was seen many times. The rearrangement uses TRBV29-1 and TRBJ1-1; 7 nucleotides line up with TRBD1. The V and J ends lost 1 base and 1 base, in that order; junction bases with no gene match: 3. There are 14 residues in the CDR3. Per the germline V gene, CDR1 is SQVTM and CDR2 is ANQGSEA. CDR3 sequence: CSVEAGTANTEAFF. CDR3 bases: TGCAGCGTTGAAGCCGGGACAGCGAACACTGAAGCTTTCTTT.

This chain links TRBV2 with TRBJ2-4, with 8 bases lining up with TRBD2. Unmatched junction bases numbered 6, after V lost 4 bases and J lost 4 bases. From germline, CDR1 is SNHLY and CDR2 FYNNEI. The CDR3 contains 15 residues. In nucleotides, the CDR3 is TGTGCCAGCAGTGTGGCGGGGGGAGATAAAAACATTCAGTACTTC. This encodes CASSVAGGDKNIQYF.

This clonotype was seen a few times. The chain employs TRBV6-1 and TRBJ2-5; D is ambiguous. V was shortened by 2 bases and J by 2 bases, with 15 bases between the two germline ends. The CDR3 is 16 amino acids. Germline CDR1 reads MNHNS; CDR2 reads SASEGT. The CDR3 DNA reads as TGTGCCAGCAGTGAATACGTGGGAACGGAGCAAGAGACCCAGTACTTC. Translated: CASSEYVGTEQETQYF.

This clonotype was seen many times. V and J are TRBV28 and TRBJ2-7; a possible D gene is TRBD2 (5 bases). Trimming shortened V by 6 bases and J by 3 bases, and 6 bases separated the two germline ends. Germline CDR1 MDHEN, CDR2 SYDVKM. CDR3 length: 11 amino acids. The CDR3 sequence: CASSGDYEQYF. In nucleotides, the CDR3 is TGTGCCAGCAGCGGGGACTACGAGCAGTACTTC.

The rearrangement links TRBV20-1 to TRBJ1-2, with unresolved D. This CDR3 is built from 14 residues. Deletions cut 1 base from V and 5 bases from J, with 14 bases between. Germline V gene lookup returns CDR1 DFQATT and CDR2 SNEGSKA (reference sequence). The CDR3 region has the DNA TGCAGTGCTAGAGTAGGAACGGATTTTTATGGCTACACCTTC. Protein: CSARVGTDFYGYTF.

This clonotype was observed at least ten times. V usage is TRBV12-3 or TRBV12-4 and J usage is TRBJ2-5; D gene unclear. The ends were cut back, 5 bases at V and 1 base at J, with 11 bases in the middle. The CDR3 is 14 residues long. The DNA of the CDR3 is TGTGCCAGCAGTCCAAGAGGCAGCCAAGAGACCCAGTACTTC. It yields the protein CASSPRGSQETQYF.

The chain is built from TRBV5-1 and TRBJ1-5; D perhaps matches TRBD1 (5 bases). Germline lookup yields CDR1 SGHRS and CDR2 YFSETQ. CDR3 size: 15 residues. V lost 0 bases, J lost 3 bases, and 10 bases lay in between. CDR3 nucleotides: TGCGCCAGCAGCTTGGGAGGGGCCCCCAATCAGCCCCAGCATTTT. Residues: CASSLGGAPNQPQHF.

The sample holds one count of this clonotype. The chain recombines TRBV6-2 or TRBV6-3 with TRBJ2-3; no definite D call. Germline values: CDR1 MNHEY, CDR2 SVGEGT. CDR3 length: 13 amino acids. Trimming stripped 7 bases from V and 0 bases from J, with 8 bases between. The CDR3: CASTKGSTDTQYF. DNA for the CDR3: TGTGCCAGCACAAAAGGGAGCACAGATACGCAGTATTTT.

The V and J genes are TRBV20-1 and TRBJ2-3; D not certain. This CDR3 is 13 amino acids long. Per germline, CDR1 DFQATT and CDR2 SNEGSKA (reference sequence). Between the trimmed V and J ends, which lost 6 bases and 1 base, there was a span of 11 bases. The CDR3 spells CSAKAAGTDTQYF. The DNA for the CDR3 is TGCAGTGCGAAGGCAGCCGGCACAGATACGCAGTATTTT.

The chain carries TRBV12-3 or TRBV12-4 and TRBJ1-5; weak D call: TRBD1 (5 bases). The CDR3 extends over 15 amino acids. Trimming stripped 5 bases from V and 6 bases from J, with 17 bases between. CDR3 DNA: TGTGCCAGCAGTCCTCGGGGGGGGGTCGGTCAGCCCCAGCATTTT. Protein product: CASSPRGGVGQPQHF.

This clonotype was observed a handful of times. The genes are TRBV11-2 and TRBJ2-3; D remains ambiguous. Germline loops: CDR1 SGHAT, CDR2 FQNNGV. The CDR3 has 14 residues. V was pared by 4 bases and J by 4 bases, with 12 bases between. This CDR3 reads CASSSRPFADTQYF. In nucleotides, the CDR3 is TGTGCCAGCAGCTCGAGACCATTTGCAGATACGCAGTATTTT. Complete variable domain (other parts from reference TRBV11-2 and TRBJ2-3): EAGVAQSPRYKIIEKRQSVAFWCNPISGHATLYWYQQILGQGPKLLIQFQNNGVVDDSQLPKDRFSAERLKGVDSTLKIQPAKLEDSAVYLCASSSRPFADTQYFGPGTRLTVL.

This clonotype was seen repeatedly, ten times or more. The V gene is TRBV29-1, the J gene TRBJ1-5; the D gene is possibly TRBD1 (6 bases). V lost 4 bases and J lost 5, with 18 bases in between. This CDR3 has 15 residues. Germline lookup yields CDR1 SQVTM and CDR2 ANQGSEA. CDR3 loop: CSVALSTGRDQPQHF. CDR3 nucleotide sequence: TGCAGCGTTGCCCTGTCGACAGGACGGGATCAGCCCCAGCATTTT.

At least ten counts were recorded for this clonotype. This chain links TRBV6-5 with TRBJ1-1, with D possibly being TRBD1 (5 bases). V was pared by 1 base and J by 0 bases, with 12 bases between. This CDR3 comprises 16 residues. Germline lookup yields CDR1 MNHEY and CDR2 SVGAGI. The CDR3 coding sequence is TGTGCCAGCAGTTACTGGCAGGGAATGATGAACACTGAAGCTTTCTTT. Translated: CASSYWQGMMNTEAFF.

V gene TRBV28 combines with J gene TRBJ2-7; 9 nucleotides line up with TRBD1. Per the germline V gene, CDR1 is MDHEN and CDR2 is SYDVKM. The CDR3 totals 16 residues. V lost 4 bases to trimming and J lost 3 bases; unmatched junction nucleotides: 10. The chain's CDR3 is CASSSPGQGSSYEQYF. The CDR3 DNA sequence: TGTGCCAGCAGTTCTCCAGGACAGGGGAGCAGCTACGAGCAGTACTTC.

This clonotype was recorded many times. The rearrangement uses TRBV11-2 and TRBJ2-3, with D unclear. Germline V CDR1 and CDR2: SGHAT, FQNNGV. V was cut by 1 base and J by 8 bases, with 13 bases left in between. The CDR3 totals 14 residues. The CDR3: CASSLVSRPGTQYF. CDR3 nucleotides: TGTGCCAGCAGCTTAGTTAGCCGTCCGGGTACGCAGTATTTT.

This clonotype was counted many times. The rearrangement joins TRBV29-1 to TRBJ1-1, with unresolved D. The V end lost 5 bases, the J end lost 0 bases, and 10 bases lay between the germline ends. From germline, CDR1 is SQVTM and CDR2 ANQGSEA. This CDR3 is 13 amino acids long. The CDR3 sequence: CSVPDFMNTEAFF. Here the CDR3 DNA reads TGCAGCGTTCCGGACTTCATGAACACTGAAGCTTTCTTT.

This clonotype turned up a few times. The chain uses TRBV19 and TRBJ2-1, with D unresolved. Deletions cut 3 bases from V and 6 bases from J, with 15 bases between. The CDR3 runs to 15 residues. Germline V gene data show CDR1 as LNHDA and CDR2 as SQIVND (reference sequence). CDR3 sequence reads: CASSIGLLSANEQFF. The DNA of the CDR3 is TGTGCCAGTAGTATCGGTCTTCTATCTGCCAATGAGCAGTTCTTC.

This clonotype was detected ten times or more. The chain combines TRBV4-2 with TRBJ2-7, with 7 bases aligning to TRBD2. Germline lookup yields CDR1 LGHNA and CDR2 YNFKEQ. V lost 4 bases and J lost 0; bases outside the gene matches: 6. The CDR3 runs to 15 residues. Here the CDR3 reads CASSPKGGSSYEQYF. The DNA of the CDR3 is TGTGCCAGCAGCCCAAAAGGCGGGAGCTCCTACGAGCAGTACTTC.

This chain links TRBV2 with TRBJ2-5; 10 bases line up with TRBD1. CDR1 and CDR2 from the germline V gene are SNHLY and FYNNEI. The ends lost 6 bases at V and 3 bases at J; junction bases unmatched: 7. CDR3 length equals 15 residues. The CDR3 is CASRDRGLTKETQYF. CDR3 coding DNA: TGTGCCAGCAGAGACAGGGGGCTAACCAAAGAGACCCAGTACTTC. Looking up the rest from reference TRBV2 and TRBJ2-5 gives the full variable domain: EPEVTQTPSHQVTQMGQEVILRCVPISNHLYFYWYRQILGQKVEFLVSFYNNEISEKSEIFDDQFSVERPDGSNFTLKIRSTKLEDSAMYFCASRDRGLTKETQYFGPGTRLLVL.

There are many counts of this clonotype. The chain is built from TRBV3-1 and TRBJ2-2; D is tentatively TRBD1 or TRBD2 (5 bases each). Germline V gene sequence: CDR1 LGHDT, CDR2 YNNKEL (reference sequence). The V gene lost 0 bases and the J gene lost 1 base, with 9 bases spanning the gap. This CDR3 has 16 residues. CDR3 nucleotides: TGTGCCAGCAGCCAAGAGGGGGTCCTGAACACCGGGGAGCTGTTTTTT. Translation gives CASSQEGVLNTGELFF.

This clonotype was seen only a few times. V is TRBV5-5 and J is TRBJ2-1; 9 bases line up with TRBD1. There are 16 residues in the CDR3. Germline assignment: CDR1 SGHKS and CDR2 YYEKEE (reference sequence). V dropped 3 bases and J dropped 7; count of bases not matched to a gene: 11. CDR3 DNA sequence: TGTGCCAGCAGCTCTGGCGGGGGACAGGGTACAAATGAGCAGTTCTTC. Translated, it gives CASSSGGGQGTNEQFF. Drawing the rest from reference TRBV5-5 and TRBJ2-1, the complete variable domain is DAGVTQSPTHLIKTRGQQVTLRCSPISGHKSVSWYQQVLGQGPQFIFQYYEKEERGRGNFPDRFSARQFPNYSSELNVNALLLGDSALYLCASSSGGGQGTNEQFFGPGTRLTVL.

The V and J genes are TRBV6-2 or TRBV6-3 and TRBJ2-5; 10 positions match TRBD2. CDR3 length equals 14 residues. With 7 bases clipped from V and 5 bases from J, the junction kept 7 bases outside the gene matches. The V gene's germline CDR1 is MNHEY and CDR2 SVGEGT. The CDR3 DNA follows: TGTGCCAGCACTCTAGCGGGAGTATGGGAGACCCAGTACTTC. Amino acid sequence: CASTLAGVWETQYF.